This T cell receptor (beta chain) was obtained from a study of beta chain features in type 1 diabetes. The study's findings and limits: The study found moderately but significantly shorter TCRB CDR3s in all four CD4+ subsets of Type 1 diabetes patients.

A CD45RO/CCR7/CD25/CD127/CD95/CD27 panel sorted naive, central memory, regulatory and stem cell-like memory CD4+ cells. Expressed TCRB transcripts were sequenced because the isolated RNA had all been reverse transcribed beforehand. Generated by immunoSEQ multiplex PCR, the TCRdb table keeps only in-frame clones and is missing some. This sample has around 650,000 clones, with around 12% found just once. Germline V gives CDR1 PRHDT, CDR2 FYEKMQ (reference sequence). CDR3 size: 16 residues. The trim removed 2 bases at V and 0 bases at J, leaving 6 bases unmatched. In regard to this clone: Its antigen remains unknown.

The rearrangement joins TRBV13 to TRBJ1-2; 7 bases fit TRBD1. The sample comprised naive CD4+ T cells from blood. The TCR was taken from a man aged 25 to 40 with type 1 diabetes. The DNA for the CDR3 is TGTGCCAGCAGCTTAAGTTTGGGACAGACTAACTATGGCTACACCTTC. It specifies CASSLSLGQTNYGYTF.